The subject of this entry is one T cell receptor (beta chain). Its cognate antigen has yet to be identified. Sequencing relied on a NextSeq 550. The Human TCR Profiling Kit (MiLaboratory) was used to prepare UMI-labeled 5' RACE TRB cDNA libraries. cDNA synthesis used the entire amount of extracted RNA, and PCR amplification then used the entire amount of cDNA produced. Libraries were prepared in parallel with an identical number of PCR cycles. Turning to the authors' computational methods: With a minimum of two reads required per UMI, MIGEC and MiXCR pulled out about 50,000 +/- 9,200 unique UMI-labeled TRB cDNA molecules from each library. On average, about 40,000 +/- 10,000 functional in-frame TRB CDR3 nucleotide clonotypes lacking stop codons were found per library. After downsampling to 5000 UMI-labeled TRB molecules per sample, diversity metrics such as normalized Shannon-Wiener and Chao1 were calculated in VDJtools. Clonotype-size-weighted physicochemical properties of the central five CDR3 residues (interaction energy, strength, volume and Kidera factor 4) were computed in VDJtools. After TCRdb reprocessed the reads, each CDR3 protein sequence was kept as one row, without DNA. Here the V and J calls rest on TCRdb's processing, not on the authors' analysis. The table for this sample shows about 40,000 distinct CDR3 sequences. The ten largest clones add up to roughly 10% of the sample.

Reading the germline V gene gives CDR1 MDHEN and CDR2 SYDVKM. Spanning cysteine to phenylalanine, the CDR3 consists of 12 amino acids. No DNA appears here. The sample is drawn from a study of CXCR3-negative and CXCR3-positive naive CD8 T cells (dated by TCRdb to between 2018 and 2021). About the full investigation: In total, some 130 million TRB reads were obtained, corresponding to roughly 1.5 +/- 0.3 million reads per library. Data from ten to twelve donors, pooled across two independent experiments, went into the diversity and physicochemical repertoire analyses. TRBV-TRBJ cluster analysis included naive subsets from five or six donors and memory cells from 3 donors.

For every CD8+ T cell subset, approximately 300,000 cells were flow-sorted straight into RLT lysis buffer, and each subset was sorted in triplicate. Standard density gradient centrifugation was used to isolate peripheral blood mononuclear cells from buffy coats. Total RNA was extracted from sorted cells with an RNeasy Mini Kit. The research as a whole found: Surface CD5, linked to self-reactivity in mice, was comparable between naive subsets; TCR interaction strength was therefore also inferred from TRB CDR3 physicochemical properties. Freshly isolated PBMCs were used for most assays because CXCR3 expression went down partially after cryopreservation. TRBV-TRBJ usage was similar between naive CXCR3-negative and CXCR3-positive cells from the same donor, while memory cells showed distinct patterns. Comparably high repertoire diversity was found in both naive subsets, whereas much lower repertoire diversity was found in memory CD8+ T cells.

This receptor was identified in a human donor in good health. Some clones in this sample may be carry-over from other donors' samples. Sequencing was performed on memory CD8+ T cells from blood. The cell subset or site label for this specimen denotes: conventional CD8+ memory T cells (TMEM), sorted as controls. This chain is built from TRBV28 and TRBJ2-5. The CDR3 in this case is CASAFKPETQYF.